This T cell receptor beta chain stems from a study of control samples from healthy donors and cancer patients. Assay: immunoSEQ multiplex PCR; the TCRdb copy retains only in-frame clones and omits some. The top ten clones hold about an eighth of a sample with 250,000 to 300,000 clones, around 79% of them seen once. The ends were cut back, 5 bases at V and 5 bases at J, with 12 bases in the middle. Germline assignment: CDR1 SGHNT and CDR2 YENEEA. The length of the CDR3 is 13 residues. Sequencing was carried out using PBMCs. The V and J genes are TRBV11-3 and TRBJ2-5; D is unclear. This sequence was found in a woman aged 55-75 years with lung cancer. The CDR3 protein is CASSNSVRETQYF. CDR3 sequence (DNA): TGTGCCAGCAGCAATTCAGTCCGGGAGACCCAGTACTTC.